This T cell receptor (beta chain) was identified in a study of beta chain features in type 1 diabetes. V was clipped by 4 bases and J by 5 bases, with 9 bases between them. Germline CDR1 and CDR2: SGHTA and FQGNSA. CDR3 length: 13 residues. Every isolated RNA sample was fully reverse transcribed, so sequencing captured expressed TCRB transcripts. Clones were sequenced by immunoSEQ multiplex PCR, and TCRdb holds only the in-frame ones, with some missing. This table holds about 290,000 clones, approximately 8% found once. Concerning this clone: Within the sample, other DNA sequences also encode this same CDR3.

The sequence was collected from a woman between 18 and 29 years old in good health. The chain combines TRBV7-2 with TRBJ1-5; D is uncertain. Sequencing was performed on central memory CD4+ T cells from blood. The CDR3 DNA is TGTGCCAGCAGCTACAAATGGGATCAGCCCCAGCATTTT. This codes for CASSYKWDQPQHF.